This T cell receptor beta chain was obtained from a study of blood T cell repertoires in COVID-19. Study summary: Acute and convalescent COVID-19 specimens originated in the United States, Italy and Spain. T cells, B-cell-depleted T cells, or PBMCs provided the cDNA or gDNA that served as material.

The ends were cut back, 3 bases at V and 5 bases at J, with 17 bases in the middle. This CDR3 is built from 14 residues. CDR1 DFQATT and CDR2 SNEGSKA come from the germline V gene (reference sequence). In the original analysis: Estimates of nucleated cell counts were drawn from the amplification of reference gene primers. Sequenced by immunoSEQ multiplex PCR; TCRdb stores in-frame clones only, minus some. The V and J calls and clone size are taken from that table; D and trimming were inferred from the DNA. This table has under 150,000 clones, 88% appearing once. This sequence joins TRBV20-1 and TRBJ2-7, with TRBD2 as a possible D gene (6 bases). The clonotype originates from a human donor in a cohort sampled during active COVID-19. The sequencing sample was made of peripheral blood. CDR3: CSASGPTRGNEQYF. The CDR3 coding sequence is TGCAGTGCTAGTGGCCCCACCCGGGGGAACGAGCAGTACTTC.